The T cell receptor (beta chain) under discussion was sequenced for a study of early T cells in non-severe SARS-CoV-2 infection. TCRdb re-analysed the 5' RACE reads in MiXCR, keeping a single row per CDR3 protein. Of fewer than 120,000 distinct CDR3 sequences listed, about 12% are singletons. This clonotype was seen a handful of times. The CDR3 is made up of 15 amino acids. V dropped 2 bases and J dropped 3; count of bases not matched to a gene: 8. Per the germline V gene, CDR1 is SGHRS and CDR2 is YFSETQ. The material sequenced was whole blood, taken at baseline. The chain couples TRBV5-1 to TRBJ2-7; 7 bases align to TRBD1. This clonotype was sampled from an adult who was a healthcare worker with PCR-confirmed SARS-CoV-2 infection or an uninfected control (not recorded which). The CDR3 DNA follows: TGCGCCAGCAGCTTCTCGGGACAGAACTTCTACGAGCAGTACTTC. It translates to CASSFSGQNFYEQYF. Using reference TRBV5-1 and TRBJ2-7 for the parts outside the CDR3, the full variable domain is KAGVTQTPRYLIKTRGQQVTLSCSPISGHRSVSWYQQTPGQGLQFLFEYFSETQRNKGNFPGRFSGRQFSNSRSEMNVSTLELGDSALYLCASSFSGQNFYEQYFGPGTRLTVT.